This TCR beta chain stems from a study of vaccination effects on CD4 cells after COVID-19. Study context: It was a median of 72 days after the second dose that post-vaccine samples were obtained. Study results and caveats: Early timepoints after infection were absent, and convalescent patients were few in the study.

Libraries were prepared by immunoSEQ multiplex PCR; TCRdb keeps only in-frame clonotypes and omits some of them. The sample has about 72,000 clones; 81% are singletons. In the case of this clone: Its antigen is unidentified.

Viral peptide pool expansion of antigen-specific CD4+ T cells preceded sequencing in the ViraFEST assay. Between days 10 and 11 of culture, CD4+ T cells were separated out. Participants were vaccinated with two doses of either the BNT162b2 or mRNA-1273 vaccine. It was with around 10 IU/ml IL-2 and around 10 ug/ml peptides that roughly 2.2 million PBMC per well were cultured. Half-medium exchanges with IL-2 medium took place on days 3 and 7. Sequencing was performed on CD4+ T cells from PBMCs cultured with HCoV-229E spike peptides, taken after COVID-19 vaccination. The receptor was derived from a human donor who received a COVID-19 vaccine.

The CDR3 reads CASSSGDRGLQETQYF. For the CDR3, the DNA is TGTGCCAGCAGCTCCGGGGACAGGGGGTTACAAGAGACCCAGTACTTC. The chain recombines TRBV5-5 with TRBJ2-5; 11 bases match TRBD1. Trimming removed 3 bases from V and 2 bases from J; junction bases left unmatched: 6. Germline V CDR1 and CDR2: SGHKS, YYEKEE (reference sequence). The CDR3 totals 16 residues.